These 21 T cell receptor beta chains originate from one sample sequenced in a study of T cells in Graves' hyperthyroidism and ophthalmopathy. Amplification yielded TCR beta CDR3 regions, with RNA transcripts as the source. The HTBI primer set was used in a first-round RT-PCR of the TCR CDR3. TCRdb re-derived calls from the multiplex PCR reads in MiXCR, one entry per CDR3 protein. Of around 500,000 distinct CDR3 sequences in the sample, approximately 23% were seen once. Material: blood. Receptor source: a woman in her 70s with Graves' ophthalmopathy.

This chain links TRBV6-6 with TRBJ1-2, with D unclear. The CDR3 contains 13 residues. V lost 2 bases to trimming and J lost 0 bases, with 4 bases between them. Germline CDR1 is MNHNY and CDR2 is SVGAGI (reference sequence). The CDR3 coding sequence is TGTGCCAGCAGTTACGGAGCTAACTATGGCTACACCTTC. Encoded protein: CASSYGANYGYTF.

In its sample, this clonotype was seen a few times. The gene calls are TRBV7-8 and TRBJ2-2; 9 bases are a match to TRBD2. Per the germline V gene, CDR1 is SGHVS and CDR2 is FQNEAQ. V was clipped by 0 bases and J by 5 bases; unmatched bases: 10. The length of the CDR3 is 18 residues. The CDR3 region has the DNA TGTGCCAGCAGCTTAGCGCTTTTAGCGGGAGTTCTTACCGGGGAGCTGTTTTTT. This codes for CASSLALLAGVLTGELFF.

The chain couples TRBV5-6 to TRBJ2-5; 7 positions agree with TRBD2. This CDR3 is 15 amino acids long. CDR1 is SGHDT, CDR2 YYEEEE, per germline. V was pared by 1 base and J by 0 bases, with 3 bases of the junction left unmatched. The CDR3 is CASSLLAVDQETQYF. CDR3 nucleotides: TGTGCCAGCAGCTTGCTAGCGGTAGACCAAGAGACCCAGTACTTC.

The sample holds many counts of this clonotype. The chain carries TRBV7-8 and TRBJ1-5, with TRBD1 as a possible D gene (5 bases). Germline loops: CDR1 SGHVS, CDR2 FQNEAQ. Trimming cost V 5 bases and J 6 bases, with 14 bases left between them. This CDR3 comprises 14 residues. CDR3: CASSPGAASQPQHF. CDR3 DNA: TGTGCCAGCAGCCCCGGGGCCGCAAGTCAGCCCCAGCATTTT.

The V call is TRBV5-1, the J call TRBJ1-1; no definite D call. The ends were cut back, 0 bases at V and 5 bases at J, with 8 bases in the middle. This CDR3 spans 13 amino acids. The germline CDR1 and CDR2 sequences are SGHRS and YFSETQ. The CDR3 loop reads CASSLATGTEAFF. The CDR3, as DNA: TGCGCCAGCAGCTTGGCAACGGGAACTGAAGCTTTCTTT.

On this clonotype itself: A read error may account for a junction end that differs from germline. The rearrangement links TRBV7-7 to TRBJ2-2; no clear D gene. This CDR3 spans 13 amino acids. Germline CDR1 and CDR2: SSHAT and FNYEAQ (reference sequence). The CDR3 sequence is CASSLDSAGELFF. CDR3 DNA: TGTGCTAGCAGCTTAGACTCGGCCGGGGAGCTGTTTTTT.

This chain links TRBV10-2 with TRBJ2-7; D is unresolved. This CDR3 contains 14 residues. V was trimmed by 2 bases and J by 6 bases, leaving 14 bases between them. The germline V gene has CDR1 WSHSY and CDR2 SAAADI. The CDR3 here is CASSEQGIGLEQYF. CDR3 nucleotides: TGCGCCAGCAGTGAGCAAGGGATCGGGCTCGAGCAGTACTTC.

The chain employs TRBV6-1 and TRBJ2-7; 11 nucleotides line up with TRBD2. The V gene's germline CDR1 is MNHNS and CDR2 SASEGT. After removal of 6 bases from V and 1 base from J, the junction contained 5 bases not matched to a gene. This CDR3 region has 15 residues. The DNA of the CDR3 is TGTGCCAGCAGAACTCTAGCGGGGGGTTCCTACGAGCAGTACTTC. Its translation: CASRTLAGGSYEQYF.

This clonotype was seen more than once but under ten times. The rearrangement links TRBV20-1 to TRBJ2-7; 14 positions agree with TRBD2. The CDR3 totals 14 residues. Germline CDR1 DFQATT, CDR2 SNEGSKA (reference sequence). V lost 5 bases to trimming and J lost 3 bases; unmatched junction nucleotides: 3. Here the CDR3 reads CSALGTSGGYEQYF. The CDR3 DNA reads as TGCAGTGCTTTAGGGACTAGCGGGGGCTACGAGCAGTACTTC.

This clonotype has more than one count but fewer than ten. The chain recombines TRBV15 with TRBJ1-1; D unclear. CDR1 and CDR2 (germline): LNHNV, YYDKDF (reference sequence). The CDR3 extends over 17 amino acids. V was trimmed by 0 bases and J by 5 bases, leaving 19 bases between them. CDR3 nucleotide sequence: TGTGCCACCAGCAGAGATCGGCCCGCGTTGGTAGGGACTGAAGCTTTCTTT. Translation: CATSRDRPALVGTEAFF.

As regards this clonotype: A much larger clone lies one base from this, so it may be a read error. The rearrangement joins TRBV2 to TRBJ2-5; possibly TRBD1 for D (5 bases). The germline V gene has CDR1 SNHLY and CDR2 FYNNEI. This CDR3 contains 15 residues. The CDR3 DNA follows: TGTGCCTGCAGTGCCGGCAGGGCCCCCCGAGAGACCCAGTACTTC. This translates into CACSAGRAPRETQYF.

V is TRBV11-2 and J is TRBJ1-1; maybe TRBD1 (6 bases). Trimming stripped 5 bases from V and 2 bases from J, with 18 bases between. CDR1 and CDR2 from the germline V gene are SGHAT and FQNNGV. The CDR3 has 16 amino acids. The CDR3 region is CASSHGPDRPNTEAFF. CDR3 nucleotides: TGTGCCAGCAGCCACGGGCCGGACAGACCTAACACTGAAGCTTTCTTT.

The rearrangement links TRBV20-1 to TRBJ2-7; 11 nucleotides align to TRBD1. The germline V gene has CDR1 DFQATT and CDR2 SNEGSKA (reference sequence). CDR3 length: 13 residues. The J segment lost 6 bases and the V segment lost 5 bases, leaving 6 bases of the junction unmatched. CDR3 protein: CSAPGTGGLEQYF. The CDR3 bases are TGCAGTGCTCCCGGGACAGGGGGGCTCGAGCAGTACTTC.

The V and J genes are TRBV12-5 and TRBJ1-2, with 9 bases fitting TRBD1. Trimming at V came to 6 bases and at J to 6 bases, leaving 5 bases not matched to a gene. Germline V gives CDR1 LGHNT, CDR2 FRNRAP. The CDR3 covers 13 residues. Written as DNA, the CDR3 is TGTGCTAGTGGGATCGGACAGGGGAATGGCTACACCTTC. It is translated as CASGIGQGNGYTF.

For this clonotype: The conserved final phenylalanine or tryptophan is absent from the CDR3, which likely points to a read error. CDR3 in amino acids: CASSQGQGLTGYTL. Here the CDR3 DNA reads TGTGCCAGCAGTCAGGGACAGGGACTGACTGGCTACACCCTC. The chain uses TRBV6-1 and TRBJ1-2; 9 bases are a match to TRBD1. CDR3 size: 14 residues. Germline V CDR1 and CDR2: MNHNS, SASEGT. V lost 5 bases to trimming and J lost 7 bases; unmatched junction nucleotides: 8.

The chain uses TRBV20-1 and TRBJ2-5; 8 bases line up with TRBD1. Germline CDR1 DFQATT, CDR2 SNEGSKA (reference sequence). The CDR3 is made up of 12 amino acids. With 4 bases clipped from V and 3 bases from J, the junction kept 1 base outside the gene matches. In DNA, the CDR3 is TGCAGTGCTAACAGGGGGAAAGAGACCCAGTACTTC. Its protein is CSANRGKETQYF.

J is TRBJ2-2 and V is TRBV4-2; weak D call: TRBD1 (5 bases). The CDR3 length is 16 residues. The V and J ends lost 4 bases and 6 bases respectively, with 18 bases between them. Germline V lookup: CDR1 LGHNA, CDR2 YNFKEQ. The CDR3: CASSLGTGIGAGELFF. The CDR3 DNA sequence: TGTGCCAGCAGCCTAGGAACTGGGATAGGGGCCGGGGAGCTGTTTTTT.

This chain uses TRBV6-1 with TRBJ2-1, with 9 bases aligning to TRBD1. The junction had 6 bases not matched to a gene; V was cut back by 6 bases and J by 6 bases. The CDR3 has 14 amino acids. Per germline, CDR1 MNHNS and CDR2 SASEGT. Here the CDR3 reads CASSRDRAFNEQFF. CDR3 nucleotide sequence: TGTGCCAGCAGCCGGGACAGGGCTTTCAATGAGCAGTTCTTC.

This clonotype was detected a few times. This chain connects TRBV6-1 to TRBJ2-1, with 10 positions matching TRBD1. CDR3 size: 15 residues. Looked up from germline, CDR1 is MNHNS and CDR2 is SASEGT. J was trimmed by 5 bases and V by 6 bases; bases with no gene match: 7. In DNA form, the CDR3 reads TGTGCCAGCAGAGATTCCGGGACAGGGGACAATGAGCAGTTCTTC. Its translation: CASRDSGTGDNEQFF.

The V call is TRBV5-1, the J call TRBJ2-6; no clear D gene. V was clipped by 10 bases and J by 1 base, with 6 bases between them. The CDR3 sequence is 12 residues long. CDR1 is SGHRS and CDR2 is YFSETQ in the germline V gene. CDR3 nucleotide sequence: TGCGCCTCTGAATCTGGGGCCAACGTCCTGACTTTC. Protein: CASESGANVLTF.

The J gene is TRBJ1-2, the V gene TRBV9; a possible D gene is TRBD1 (5 bases). From germline, CDR1 is SGDLS and CDR2 YYNGEE. Between the trimmed V and J ends, which lost 5 bases and 3 bases, there was a span of 11 bases. This CDR3 has 13 residues. The DNA for the CDR3 is TGTGCCAGCAGTGCCCTCAGGGACTATGGCTACACCTTC. Its translation: CASSALRDYGYTF.